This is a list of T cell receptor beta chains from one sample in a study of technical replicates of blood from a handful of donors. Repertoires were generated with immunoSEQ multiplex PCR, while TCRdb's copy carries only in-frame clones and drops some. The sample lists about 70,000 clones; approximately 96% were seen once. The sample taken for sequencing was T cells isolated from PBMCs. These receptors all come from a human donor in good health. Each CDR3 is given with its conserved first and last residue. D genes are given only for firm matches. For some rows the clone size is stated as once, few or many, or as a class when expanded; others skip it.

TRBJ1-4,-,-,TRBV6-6,TGTGCCAGCAGGCCGGGAGTTTATTATGAAAAACTGTTTTTT,CASRPGVYYEKLFF
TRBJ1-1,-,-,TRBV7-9,TGTGCCAGCAGCTTAGACACGGGAGGTCTCACTGAAGCTTTCTTT,CASSLDTGGLTEAFF
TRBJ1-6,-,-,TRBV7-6,TGTGCCAGCAGCTTAGAAGGTGGTGTCGGAGGTTCACCCCTCCACTTT,CASSLEGGVGGSPLHF
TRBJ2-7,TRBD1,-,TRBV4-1,TGCGCCAGCAGCCAAGGAACAGGGGGGACCTACGAGCAGTACTTC,CASSQGTGGTYEQYF
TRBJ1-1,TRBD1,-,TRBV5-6,TGTGCCAGCAGCTGGCCTGGACAGGGGATCGGGAACACTGAAGCTTTCTTT,CASSWPGQGIGNTEAFF
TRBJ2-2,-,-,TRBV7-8,TGTGCCAGCAGCGCACGCCTACTGAAGAACACCGGGGAGCTGTTTTTT,CASSARLLKNTGELFF
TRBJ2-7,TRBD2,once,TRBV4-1,TGCGCCAGCAGCCAAGTCGCGTCGTTAGCGGGAGGCCTAAACGAGCAGTACTTC,CASSQVASLAGGLNEQYF
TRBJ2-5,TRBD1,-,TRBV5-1,TGCGCCAGCAGCTTAGGACAGGGCGGAGGAGAGACCCAGTACTTC,CASSLGQGGGETQYF
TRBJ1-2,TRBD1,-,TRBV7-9,TGTGCCAGCAGCCAAGACAGGGAACAGTATGGCTACACCTTC,CASSQDREQYGYTF
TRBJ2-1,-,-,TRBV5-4,TGTGCCAGCAGCTTGGATCGGGACAATGAGCAGTTCTTC,CASSLDRDNEQFF
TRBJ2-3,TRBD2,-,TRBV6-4,TGTGCCAGCAGTGACCGGGAGGCGAGCACAGATACGCAGTATTTT,CASSDREASTDTQYF
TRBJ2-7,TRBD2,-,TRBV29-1,TGCAGCGTTCTGCTAGCGGGGAGCTACGAGCAGTACTTC,CSVLLAGSYEQYF
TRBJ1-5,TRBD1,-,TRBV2,TGTGCCAGCAGCCATAGATCCGGGACAGCTACCCATAGCAATCAGCCCCAGCATTTT,CASSHRSGTATHSNQPQHF
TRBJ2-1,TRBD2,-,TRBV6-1,TGTGCCAGCAGTGAAGTGGGCGGGAGTATAACATACAATGAGCAGTTCTTC,CASSEVGGSITYNEQFF
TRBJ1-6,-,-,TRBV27,TGTGCCAGCAGTTTAAGTCGCCAGGGCCCTTTCTCTAATTCACCCCTCCACTTT,CASSLSRQGPFSNSPLHF
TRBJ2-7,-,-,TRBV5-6,TGTGCCAGCAGCTTGTATCCGGGGTACGAGCAGTACTTC,CASSLYPGYEQYF
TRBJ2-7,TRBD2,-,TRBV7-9,TGTGCCAGCAGCTTCACTAGCGGGAGCTCCTACGAGCAGTACTTC,CASSFTSGSSYEQYF
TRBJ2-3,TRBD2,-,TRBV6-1,TGTGCCAGCAGACTAGCGGGGGGGTGGGATACGCAGTATTTT,CASRLAGGWDTQYF
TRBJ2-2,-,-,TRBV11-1,TGTGCCAGCAGCTTAGGGCAGGGGTTGGCCGGGGAGCTGTTTTTT,CASSLGQGLAGELFF
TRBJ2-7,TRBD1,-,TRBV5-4,TGTGCCAGCAGCTCAAGACAGGGAGAGTACTTC,CASSSRQGEYF
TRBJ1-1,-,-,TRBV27,TGTGCCAGCAGTTTAGACAGACTTGTGAACACTGAAGCTTTCTTT,CASSLDRLVNTEAFF
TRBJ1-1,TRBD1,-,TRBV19,TGTGCCAGTAGTATTCAGGGCGGCAGGGGGATCCAAGCTTTCTTT,CASSIQGGRGIQAFF
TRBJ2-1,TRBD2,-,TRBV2,TGTGCCAGCGGTCCCGGACTAGCGGGGGGCGAGCAGTTCTTC,CASGPGLAGGEQFF
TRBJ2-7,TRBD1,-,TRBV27,TGTGCCAGCAGTTTCGACAGGGGCTACGAGCAGTACTTC,CASSFDRGYEQYF
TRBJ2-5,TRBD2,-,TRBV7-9,TGTGCCAGCAGCTTAAAGCGGGGGGGTCAAGAGACCCAGTACTTC,CASSLKRGGQETQYF
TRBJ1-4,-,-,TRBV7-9,TGTGCCAGCAGACGTCAGGGGAATGAAAAACTGTTTTTT,CASRRQGNEKLFF
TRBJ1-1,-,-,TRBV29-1,TGCAGCGTGGTGGAGGAGGTGGGCACTGAAGCTTTCTTT,CSVVEEVGTEAFF
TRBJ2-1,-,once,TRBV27,TGTGCCAGCCGGTCTAGGAATGAGCAGTTCTTC,CASRSRNEQFF
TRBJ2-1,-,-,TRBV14,TGTGCCAGCAGCTGGGCTTGGTCTTCCTACAATGAGCAGTTCTTC,CASSWAWSSYNEQFF
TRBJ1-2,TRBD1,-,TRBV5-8,TGTGCCAGCAGTTGGGGACAGGGGAACTATGGCTACACCTTC,CASSWGQGNYGYTF
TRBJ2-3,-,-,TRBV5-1,TGCGCCAGCAGCTTGATCCCCCAGGATACGCAGTATTTT,CASSLIPQDTQYF
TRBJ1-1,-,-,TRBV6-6,TGTGCCAGCAGTTACTCGGCGAACACTGAAGCTTTCTTT,CASSYSANTEAFF
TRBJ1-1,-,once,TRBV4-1,TGCGCCAGCAGCCTCCAGACAGAGCTGAACACTGAAGCTTTCTTT,CASSLQTELNTEAFF
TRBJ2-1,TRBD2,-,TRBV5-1,TGCGCCAGCAGCCTGACTAGCGGGAGCAGCTATGAGCAGTTCTTC,CASSLTSGSSYEQFF
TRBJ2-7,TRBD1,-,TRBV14,TGTGCCAGCAGCCCCTTTTGGGATTGGACAGGGGGCTTCGAGCAGTACTTC,CASSPFWDWTGGFEQYF
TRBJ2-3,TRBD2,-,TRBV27,TGTGCCAGCAGTTATCGAGGGGGGCTAGCGGGAGCGTTTACTAGCACAGATACGCAGTATTTT,CASSYRGGLAGAFTSTDTQYF
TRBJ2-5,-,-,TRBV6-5,TGTGCCAGCAGGCAGGGACACGAGACCCAGTACTTC,CASRQGHETQYF
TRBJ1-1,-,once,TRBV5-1,TGCGCCAGCAGCCGGGGAAGGGGAGGGACTGAAGCTTTCTTT,CASSRGRGGTEAFF
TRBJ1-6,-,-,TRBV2,TGTGCCAGCAAGCGTTTGAGGCACTCGGTCCCAGGGAATTCACCCCTCCACTTT,CASKRLRHSVPGNSPLHF
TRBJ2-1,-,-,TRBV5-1,TGCGCCAGCAGCTTGGGCGGGGAAACTGAGCAGTTCTTC,CASSLGGETEQFF
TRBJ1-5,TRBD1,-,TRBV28,TGTGCCAGCAGTCTAGACAGGGGGCTCTTCCAGCCCCAGCATTTT,CASSLDRGLFQPQHF
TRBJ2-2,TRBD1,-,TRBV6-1,TGTGCCAGCAGTGGCGCCACAGGGGGTGGGAACACCGGGGAGCTGTTTTTT,CASSGATGGGNTGELFF
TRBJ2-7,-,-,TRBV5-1,TGCGCCAGCAGCTTGGGGAGGGGGCACCTACCCTACGAGCAGTACTTC,CASSLGRGHLPYEQYF
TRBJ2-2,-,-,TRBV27,TGTGCCAGCAGTTTTAGCCGATACCTGAACACCGGGGAGCTGTTTTTT,CASSFSRYLNTGELFF
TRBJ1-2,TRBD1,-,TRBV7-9,TGTGCCAGCAGCCGCGGGACAGACTATGGCTACACCTTC,CASSRGTDYGYTF
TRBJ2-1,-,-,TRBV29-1,TGCAGCGTTGCTTGGGACACGGGGCAGTTCTTC,CSVAWDTGQFF
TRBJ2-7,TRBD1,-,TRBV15,TGTGCCACCAGCGGGCTAGGACAGGGCTACGAGCAGTACTTC,CATSGLGQGYEQYF
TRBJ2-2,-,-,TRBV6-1,TGTGCCAGCAGTGGGGTGGGAGCGAACACCGGGGAGCTGTTTTTT,CASSGVGANTGELFF
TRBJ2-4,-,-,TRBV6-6,TGTGCCAGCAGCGAGTTGGGCCCCGGTAACATTCAGTACTTC,CASSELGPGNIQYF
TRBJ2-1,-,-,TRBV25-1,TGTGCCAGCAGTGCCCCGATGGACAGAAATGAGCAGTTCTTC,CASSAPMDRNEQFF
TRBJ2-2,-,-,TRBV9,TGTGCCAGCAGGGGACTGTTAGACACCGGGGAGCTGTTTTTT,CASRGLLDTGELFF
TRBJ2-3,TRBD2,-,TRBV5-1,TGCGCCAGCAGCTACTTAGCGGGGGGCACAGATACGCAGTATTTT,CASSYLAGGTDTQYF
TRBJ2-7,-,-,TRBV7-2,TGTGCCAGCAGCTTCAGTCCGGCGGGGACCTACGAGCAGTACTTC,CASSFSPAGTYEQYF
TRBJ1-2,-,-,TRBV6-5,TGTGCCAGCAGTTACCCCGGGGGTGGCTACACCTTC,CASSYPGGGYTF
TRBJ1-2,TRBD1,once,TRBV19,TGTGCCAGTAGTCCCCTGGGACAGGGGTATGGCTACACCTTC,CASSPLGQGYGYTF